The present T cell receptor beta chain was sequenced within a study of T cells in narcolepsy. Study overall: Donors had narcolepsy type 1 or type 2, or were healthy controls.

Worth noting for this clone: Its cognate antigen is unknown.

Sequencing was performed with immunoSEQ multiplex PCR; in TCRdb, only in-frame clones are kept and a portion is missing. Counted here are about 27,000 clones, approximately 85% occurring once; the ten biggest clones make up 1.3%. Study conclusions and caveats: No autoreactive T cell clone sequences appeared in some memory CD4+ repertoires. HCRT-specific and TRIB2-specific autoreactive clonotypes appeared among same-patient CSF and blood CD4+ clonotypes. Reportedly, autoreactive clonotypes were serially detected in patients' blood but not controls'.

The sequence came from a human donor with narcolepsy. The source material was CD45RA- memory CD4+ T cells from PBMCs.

CDR3 sequence reads: CASGQGRRWSSTEAFF. The CDR3 DNA sequence: TGTGCCAGCGGACAGGGGAGGCGGTGGTCGAGCACTGAAGCTTTCTTT. The chain recombines TRBV28 with TRBJ1-1; 9 bases line up with TRBD1. V lost 8 bases and J lost 4; bases outside the gene matches: 14. Looked up from germline, CDR1 is MDHEN and CDR2 is SYDVKM. The CDR3 has 16 residues.